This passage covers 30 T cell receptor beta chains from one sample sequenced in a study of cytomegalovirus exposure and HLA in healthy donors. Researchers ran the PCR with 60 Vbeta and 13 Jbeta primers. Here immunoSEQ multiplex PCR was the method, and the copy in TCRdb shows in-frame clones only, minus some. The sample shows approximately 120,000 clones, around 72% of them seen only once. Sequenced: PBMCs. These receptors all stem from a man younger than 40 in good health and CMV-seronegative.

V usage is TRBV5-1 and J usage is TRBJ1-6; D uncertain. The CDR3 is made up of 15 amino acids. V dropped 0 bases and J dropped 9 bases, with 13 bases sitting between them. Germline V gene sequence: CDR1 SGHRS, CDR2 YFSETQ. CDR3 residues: CASSLEAAGGSPLHF. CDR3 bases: TGCGCCAGCAGCTTGGAGGCAGCTGGAGGTTCACCCCTCCACTTT.

This chain's CDR3 is CASRTQQYEQYF. DNA for the CDR3: TGTGCCAGCAGAACACAGCAATACGAGCAGTACTTC. The gene calls are TRBV6-6 and TRBJ2-5, with D unclear. TRBJ2-7 matches the DNA end more closely, so the J call is doubtful. The CDR3 is 12 amino acids. Germline loops: CDR1 MNHNY, CDR2 SVGAGI (reference sequence).

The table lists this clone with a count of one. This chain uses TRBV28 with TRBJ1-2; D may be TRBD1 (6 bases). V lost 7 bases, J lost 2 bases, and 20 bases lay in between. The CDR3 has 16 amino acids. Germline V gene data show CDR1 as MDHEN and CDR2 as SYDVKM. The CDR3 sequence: CASNPIRGHANYGYTF. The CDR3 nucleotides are TGTGCCAGCAACCCTATCCGGGGACATGCGAACTATGGCTACACCTTC.

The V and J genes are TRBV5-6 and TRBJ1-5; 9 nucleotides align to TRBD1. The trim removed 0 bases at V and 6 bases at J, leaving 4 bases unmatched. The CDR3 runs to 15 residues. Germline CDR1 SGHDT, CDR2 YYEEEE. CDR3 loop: CASSLGQGVGQPQHF. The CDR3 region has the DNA TGTGCCAGCAGCTTGGGACAGGGGGTAGGTCAGCCCCAGCATTTT.

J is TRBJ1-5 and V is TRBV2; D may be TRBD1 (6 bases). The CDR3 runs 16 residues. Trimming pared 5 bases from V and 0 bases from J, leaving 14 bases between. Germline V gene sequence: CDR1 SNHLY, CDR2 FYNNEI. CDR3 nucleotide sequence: TGTGCCAGCAGTCCCCAGGGGAGCCTTAGCAATCAGCCCCAGCATTTT. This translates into CASSPQGSLSNQPQHF.

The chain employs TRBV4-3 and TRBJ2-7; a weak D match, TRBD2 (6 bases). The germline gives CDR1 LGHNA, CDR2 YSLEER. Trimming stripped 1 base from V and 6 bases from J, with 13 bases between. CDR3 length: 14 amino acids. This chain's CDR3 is CASSQVGREAEQYF. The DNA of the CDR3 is TGCGCCAGCAGCCAAGTCGGCAGGGAGGCCGAGCAGTACTTC.

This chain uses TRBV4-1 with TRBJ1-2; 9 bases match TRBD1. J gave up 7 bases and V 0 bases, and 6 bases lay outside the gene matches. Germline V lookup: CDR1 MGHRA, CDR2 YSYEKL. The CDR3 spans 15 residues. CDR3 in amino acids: CASSQEGGQGRGYTF. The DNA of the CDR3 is TGCGCCAGCAGCCAAGAAGGGGGACAGGGTCGTGGCTACACCTTC.

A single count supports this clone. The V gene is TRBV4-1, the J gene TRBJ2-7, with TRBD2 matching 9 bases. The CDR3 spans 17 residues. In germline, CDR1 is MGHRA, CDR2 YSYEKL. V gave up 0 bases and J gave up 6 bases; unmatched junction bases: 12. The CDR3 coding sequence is TGCGCCAGCAGCCAAGATGGAGCGGGGGGAGAAAGCTGCGAGCAGTACTTC. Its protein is CASSQDGAGGESCEQYF.

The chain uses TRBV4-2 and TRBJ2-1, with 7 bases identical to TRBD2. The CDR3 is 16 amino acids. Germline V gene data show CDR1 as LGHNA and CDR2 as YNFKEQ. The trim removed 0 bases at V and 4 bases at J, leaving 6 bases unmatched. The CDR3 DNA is TGTGCCAGCAGCCAAGAGTCCCTAGCGGAGTACAATGAGCAGTTCTTC. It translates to CASSQESLAEYNEQFF.

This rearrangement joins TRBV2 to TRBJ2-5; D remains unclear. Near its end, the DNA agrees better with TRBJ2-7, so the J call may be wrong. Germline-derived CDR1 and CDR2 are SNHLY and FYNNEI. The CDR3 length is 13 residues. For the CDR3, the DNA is TGTGCCAGCACCGGGTCCGGGTCCTACGAGCAGTACTTC. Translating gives CASTGSGSYEQYF.

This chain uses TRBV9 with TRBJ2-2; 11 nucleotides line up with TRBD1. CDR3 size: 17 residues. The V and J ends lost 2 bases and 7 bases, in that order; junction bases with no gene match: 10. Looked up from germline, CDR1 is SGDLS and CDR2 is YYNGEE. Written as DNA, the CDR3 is TGTGCCAGCAGCGTCGGAGTTGGACAGGGGGCTGTCGGGGAGCTGTTTTTT. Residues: CASSVGVGQGAVGELFF.

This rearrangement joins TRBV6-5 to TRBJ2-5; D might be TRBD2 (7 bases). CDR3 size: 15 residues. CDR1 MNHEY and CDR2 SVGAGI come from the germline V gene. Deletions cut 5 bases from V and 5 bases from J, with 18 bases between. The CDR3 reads CASSPMGGGRETQYF. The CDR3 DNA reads TGTGCCAGCAGTCCCATGGGGGGGGGCCGGGAGACCCAGTACTTC.

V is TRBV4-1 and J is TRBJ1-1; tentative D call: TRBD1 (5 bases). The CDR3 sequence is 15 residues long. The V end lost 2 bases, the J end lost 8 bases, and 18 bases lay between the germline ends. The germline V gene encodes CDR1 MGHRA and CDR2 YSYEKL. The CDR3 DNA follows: TGCGCCAGCAGCCAACGTGACGGGGGGATCTACGAAGCTTTCTTT. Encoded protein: CASSQRDGGIYEAFF.

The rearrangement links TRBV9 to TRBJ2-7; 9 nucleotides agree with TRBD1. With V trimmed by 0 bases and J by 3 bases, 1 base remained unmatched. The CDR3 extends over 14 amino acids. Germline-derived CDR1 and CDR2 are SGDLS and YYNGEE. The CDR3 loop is CASSVAGQGYEQYF. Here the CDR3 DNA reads TGTGCCAGCAGCGTAGCGGGACAGGGCTACGAGCAGTACTTC.

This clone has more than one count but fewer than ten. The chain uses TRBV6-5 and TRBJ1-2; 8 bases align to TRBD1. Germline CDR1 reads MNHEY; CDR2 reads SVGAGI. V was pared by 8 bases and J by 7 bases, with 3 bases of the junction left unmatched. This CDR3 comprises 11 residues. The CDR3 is CASSGGFGYTF. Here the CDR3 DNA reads TGTGCCAGCTCAGGGGGCTTTGGCTACACCTTC.

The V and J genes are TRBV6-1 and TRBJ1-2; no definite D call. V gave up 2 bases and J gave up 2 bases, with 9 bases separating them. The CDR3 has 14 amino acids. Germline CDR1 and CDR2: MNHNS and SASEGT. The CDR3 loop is CASSETVINYGYTF. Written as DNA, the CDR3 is TGTGCCAGCAGTGAAACAGTTATAAACTATGGCTACACCTTC.

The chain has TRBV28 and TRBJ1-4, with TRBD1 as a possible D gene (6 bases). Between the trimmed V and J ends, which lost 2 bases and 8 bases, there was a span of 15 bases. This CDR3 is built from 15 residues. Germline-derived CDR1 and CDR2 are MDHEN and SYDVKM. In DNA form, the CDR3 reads TGTGCCAGCAGTTTAGAGGGGGAAGAAGGAGAAAAACTGTTTTTT. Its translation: CASSLEGEEGEKLFF.

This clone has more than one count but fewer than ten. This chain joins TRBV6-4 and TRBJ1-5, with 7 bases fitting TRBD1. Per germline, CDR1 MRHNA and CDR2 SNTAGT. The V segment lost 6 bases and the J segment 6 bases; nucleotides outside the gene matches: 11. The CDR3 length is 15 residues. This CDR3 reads CASRLCDRVIQPQHF. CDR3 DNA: TGTGCCAGCAGACTTTGCGACAGGGTAATTCAGCCCCAGCATTTT.

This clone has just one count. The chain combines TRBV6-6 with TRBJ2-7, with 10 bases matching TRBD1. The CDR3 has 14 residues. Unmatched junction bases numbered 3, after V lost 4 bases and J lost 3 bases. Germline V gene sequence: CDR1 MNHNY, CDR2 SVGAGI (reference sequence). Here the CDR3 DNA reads TGTGCCAGCAGTTTCCGGACAGGGGGCTACGAGCAGTACTTC. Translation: CASSFRTGGYEQYF.

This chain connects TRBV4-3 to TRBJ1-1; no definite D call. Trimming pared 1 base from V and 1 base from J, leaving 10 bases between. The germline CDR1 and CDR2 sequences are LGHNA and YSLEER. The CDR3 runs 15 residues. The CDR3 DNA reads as TGCGCCAGCAGCCAAGTTACTATGTCGAACACTGAAGCTTTCTTT. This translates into CASSQVTMSNTEAFF.

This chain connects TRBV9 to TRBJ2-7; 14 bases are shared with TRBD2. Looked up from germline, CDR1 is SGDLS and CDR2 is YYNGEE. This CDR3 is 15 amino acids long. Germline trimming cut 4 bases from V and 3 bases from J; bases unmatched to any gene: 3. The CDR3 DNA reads TGTGCCAGCAGCCCAGGGACTAGCGGGGGCTACGAGCAGTACTTC. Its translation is CASSPGTSGGYEQYF.

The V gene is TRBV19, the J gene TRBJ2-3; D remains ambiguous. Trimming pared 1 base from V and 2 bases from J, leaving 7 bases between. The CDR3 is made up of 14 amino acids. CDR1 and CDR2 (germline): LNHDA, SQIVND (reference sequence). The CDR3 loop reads CASSIGLNTDTQYF. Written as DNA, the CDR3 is TGTGCCAGTAGTATAGGGCTTAACACAGATACGCAGTATTTT.

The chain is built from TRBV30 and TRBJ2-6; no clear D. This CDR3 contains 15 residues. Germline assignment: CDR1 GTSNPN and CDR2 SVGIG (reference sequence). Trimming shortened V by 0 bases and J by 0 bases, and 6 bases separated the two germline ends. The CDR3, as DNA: TGTGCCTGGAGTGTCCCTAGCTCTGGGGCCAACGTCCTGACTTTC. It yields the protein CAWSVPSSGANVLTF.

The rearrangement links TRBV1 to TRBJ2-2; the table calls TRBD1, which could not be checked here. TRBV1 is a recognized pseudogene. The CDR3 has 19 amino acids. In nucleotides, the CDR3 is TGCACCAGCAGCCAAGACGGACAGGGGGCGCGAGGCAACGCCGGGGAGCTGTTTTTT. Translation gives CTSSQDGQGARGNAGELFF.

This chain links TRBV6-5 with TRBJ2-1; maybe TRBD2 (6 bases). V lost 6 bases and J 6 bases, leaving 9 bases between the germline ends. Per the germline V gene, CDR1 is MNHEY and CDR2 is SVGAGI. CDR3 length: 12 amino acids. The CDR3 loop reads CASRTRVNEQFF. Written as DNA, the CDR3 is TGTGCCAGCAGGACTAGAGTCAATGAGCAGTTCTTC.

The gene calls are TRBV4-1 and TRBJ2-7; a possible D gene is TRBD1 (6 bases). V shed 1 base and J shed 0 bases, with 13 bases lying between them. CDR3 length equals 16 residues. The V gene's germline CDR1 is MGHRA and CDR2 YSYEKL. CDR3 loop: CASSQVSTGSSYEQYF. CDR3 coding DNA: TGCGCCAGCAGCCAAGTATCGACAGGTTCCTCCTACGAGCAGTACTTC.

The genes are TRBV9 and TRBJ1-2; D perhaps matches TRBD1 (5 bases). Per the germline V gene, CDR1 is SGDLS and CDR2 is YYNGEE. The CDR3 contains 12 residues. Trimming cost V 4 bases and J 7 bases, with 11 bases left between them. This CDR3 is CASSSTGGGYTF. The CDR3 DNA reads TGTGCCAGCAGCTCGACCGGGGGTGGCTACACCTTC. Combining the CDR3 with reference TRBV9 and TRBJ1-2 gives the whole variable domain DSGVTQTPKHLITATGQRVTLRCSPRSGDLSVYWYQQSLDQGLQFLIQYYNGEERAKGNILERFSAQQFPDLHSELNLSSLELGDSALYFCASSSTGGGYTFGSGTRLTVV.

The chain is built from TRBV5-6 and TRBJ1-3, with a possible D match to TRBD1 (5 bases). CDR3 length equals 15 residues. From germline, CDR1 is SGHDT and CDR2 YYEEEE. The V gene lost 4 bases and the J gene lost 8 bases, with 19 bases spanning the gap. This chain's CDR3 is CASSIQPDIGDTIYF. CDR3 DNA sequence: TGTGCCAGCAGCATACAGCCCGATATAGGGGACACCATATATTTT.

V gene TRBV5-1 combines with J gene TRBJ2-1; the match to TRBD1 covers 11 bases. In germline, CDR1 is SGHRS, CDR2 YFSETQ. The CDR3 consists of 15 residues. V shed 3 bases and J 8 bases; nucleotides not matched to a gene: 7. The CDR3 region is CASSYGQGAFYEQFF. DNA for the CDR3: TGCGCCAGCAGCTACGGACAGGGGGCCTTCTATGAGCAGTTCTTC.

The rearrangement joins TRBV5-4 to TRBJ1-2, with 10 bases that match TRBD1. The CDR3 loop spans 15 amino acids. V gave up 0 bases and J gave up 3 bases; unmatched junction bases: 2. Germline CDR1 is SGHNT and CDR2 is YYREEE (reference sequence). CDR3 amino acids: CASSLVGQGHYGYTF. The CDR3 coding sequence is TGTGCCAGCAGCTTGGTGGGACAGGGGCACTATGGCTACACCTTC.